The 17 T cell receptor beta chains below were found in one sample sequenced in a study of T cells in Graves' hyperthyroidism and ophthalmopathy. RNA transcripts gave rise to amplified TCR beta CDR3 regions. In the first-round RT-PCR of the TCR CDR3, the HTBI primer set was used. TCRdb analysed the multiplex PCR reads with MiXCR anew, one entry per CDR3 protein. The table has around 600,000 distinct CDR3 sequences, more than 12% seen once. The sequenced sample consisted of blood. These receptors were taken from a woman aged 45 to 65 with Graves' ophthalmopathy.

This chain connects TRBV28 to TRBJ2-3; TRBD2 agrees at 13 bases. Germline-derived CDR1 and CDR2 are MDHEN and SYDVKM. The CDR3 has 17 residues. V lost 6 bases to trimming and J lost 4 bases; unmatched junction nucleotides: 10. CDR3 in amino acids: CASSPLGGLAGADTQYF. The CDR3 DNA reads TGTGCCAGCAGCCCCCTGGGAGGACTAGCGGGAGCAGATACGCAGTATTTT.

The J gene is TRBJ2-1, the V gene TRBV7-3; D is uncertain. V was shortened by 2 bases and J by 8 bases, with 13 bases between the two germline ends. In germline, CDR1 is SGHTA, CDR2 FQGTGA. CDR3 length: 14 residues. The CDR3 spells CASSLSELHYEQFF. CDR3 DNA sequence: TGTGCCAGCAGCTTATCAGAGCTCCACTATGAGCAGTTCTTC.

This clonotype was counted only a few times. The chain combines TRBV6-5 with TRBJ2-6; a possible D gene is TRBD2 (6 bases). Trimming stripped 2 bases from V and 2 bases from J, with 7 bases between. This CDR3 contains 15 residues. CDR1 and CDR2 from the germline V gene are MNHEY and SVGAGI. CDR3 in DNA: TGTGCCAGCAGTTACGGGGGGACTGGGGCCAACGTCCTGACTTTC. Protein product: CASSYGGTGANVLTF.

The chain links TRBV12-3 or TRBV12-4 to TRBJ1-2; D might be TRBD1 (6 bases). The germline V and J ends were trimmed by 5 bases and 8 bases, with 21 bases remaining between them. CDR3 length: 15 residues. The DNA for the CDR3 is TGTGCCAGCAGTCGTCCCTTAACAGGGCTGGGGGGCTACACCTTC. Amino acid sequence: CASSRPLTGLGGYTF.

The sample holds many counts of this clonotype. The gene calls are TRBV7-9 and TRBJ2-1, with 11 positions matching TRBD2. V trimming: 7 bases; J trimming: 6 bases; junction bases outside the gene matches: 5. The CDR3 contains 14 residues. Germline-derived CDR1 and CDR2 are SEHNR and FQNEAQ (reference sequence). DNA for the CDR3: TGTGCCAGCAATAGCGGGAGGGCCTTCAATGAGCAGTTCTTC. Translated, it gives CASNSGRAFNEQFF.

The rearrangement links TRBV5-1 to TRBJ2-3; D possibly corresponds to TRBD1 (5 bases). CDR3 length: 13 amino acids. Germline CDR1 reads SGHRS; CDR2 reads YFSETQ. The V and J ends lost 6 bases and 3 bases respectively, with 11 bases between them. The CDR3 sequence: CASILQGTDTQYF. CDR3 coding DNA: TGCGCCAGCATCCTGCAGGGAACAGATACGCAGTATTTT.

This clonotype was seen repeatedly, ten times or more. The rearrangement links TRBV28 to TRBJ1-4; D not certain. The V and J ends lost 7 bases and 8 bases respectively, with 20 bases between them. The CDR3 spans 15 residues. CDR1 and CDR2 from the germline V gene are MDHEN and SYDVKM. The CDR3 DNA reads as TGTGCCAGCACCCTAACAAGGCAGGCAAGGGAAAAACTGTTTTTT. Protein sequence: CASTLTRQAREKLFF.

Ten or more counts support this clonotype. The chain links TRBV11-2 to TRBJ2-7; 7 bases are shared with TRBD2. In germline, CDR1 is SGHAT, CDR2 FQNNGV. This CDR3 spans 15 amino acids. V was pared by 0 bases and J by 5 bases, with 7 bases of the junction left unmatched. The CDR3 loop is CASSLEGGFWDEQYF. The CDR3 DNA is TGTGCCAGCAGCTTAGAGGGGGGGTTTTGGGACGAGCAGTACTTC. The full variable domain, its missing parts supplied by reference TRBV11-2 and TRBJ2-7, is EAGVAQSPRYKIIEKRQSVAFWCNPISGHATLYWYQQILGQGPKLLIQFQNNGVVDDSQLPKDRFSAERLKGVDSTLKIQPAKLEDSAVYLCASSLEGGFWDEQYFGPGTRLTVT.

This clonotype was seen many times. The chain joins TRBV7-8 to TRBJ2-7; tentatively, D is TRBD1 (6 bases). Germline assignment: CDR1 SGHVS and CDR2 FQNEAQ. V was clipped by 5 bases and J by 2 bases, with 16 bases between them. The CDR3 sequence is 15 residues long. The CDR3 sequence: CASSIDHGTTYEQYF. The CDR3 DNA reads TGTGCCAGCAGCATCGACCACGGGACAACCTACGAGCAGTACTTC.

This clonotype was observed many times. The chain joins TRBV6-1 to TRBJ2-1; D might be TRBD1 or TRBD2, each matching 6 bases. Germline assignment: CDR1 MNHNS and CDR2 SASEGT. V was shortened by 5 bases and J by 8 bases, with 16 bases between the two germline ends. The CDR3 is 14 residues long. The DNA for the CDR3 is TGTGCCAGCAGTATCTACAGGGTAGCGGATGAGCAGTTCTTC. Translating gives CASSIYRVADEQFF.

This clonotype showed up many times. This chain joins TRBV28 and TRBJ2-7; D uncertain. The CDR3 is made up of 12 amino acids. CDR1 is MDHEN, CDR2 SYDVKM, per germline. The V end lost 3 bases, the J end lost 3 bases, and 6 bases lay between the germline ends. The CDR3 protein is CASSLRSYEQYF. In DNA, the CDR3 is TGTGCCAGCAGTTTGAGAAGCTACGAGCAGTACTTC.

This clonotype has only a few counts. The chain is built from TRBV24-1 and TRBJ2-1, with D uncertain. CDR1 is KGHDR, CDR2 SFDVKD, per germline. V shed 5 bases and J shed 5 bases, with 9 bases lying between them. This CDR3 contains 13 residues. The CDR3 loop reads CATSGPVNNEQFF. CDR3 DNA sequence: TGTGCCACCAGTGGACCAGTTAACAATGAGCAGTTCTTC.

The chain carries TRBV12-3 or TRBV12-4 and TRBJ2-5; 11 bases are a match to TRBD1. The CDR3 runs to 14 residues. The trim removed 8 bases at V and 5 bases at J, leaving 7 bases unmatched. The CDR3 sequence: CASVGQGARETQYF. The CDR3 DNA reads TGTGCCAGCGTCGGACAGGGGGCAAGGGAGACCCAGTACTTC.

This clonotype showed up many times. CDR3 nucleotides: TGTGCCAGCAGACTACGAGGGACAGTCTACAATGAGCAGTTCTTC. Protein product: CASRLRGTVYNEQFF. The V call is TRBV6-1, the J call TRBJ2-1; 7 bases map to TRBD1. CDR3 size: 15 residues. Looked up from germline, CDR1 is MNHNS and CDR2 is SASEGT. With V trimmed by 6 bases and J by 3 bases, 8 bases remained unmatched.

The sample holds many counts of this clonotype. V and J are TRBV28 and TRBJ2-1; D gene ambiguous. V was trimmed by 4 bases and J by 8 bases, leaving 15 bases between them. In germline, CDR1 is MDHEN, CDR2 SYDVKM. The CDR3 runs to 14 residues. CDR3 sequence reads: CASSSGPQAHEQFF. CDR3 bases: TGTGCCAGCAGTTCTGGACCGCAGGCTCATGAGCAGTTCTTC.

In this sample, this clonotype turned up many times. The rearrangement links TRBV6-2 or TRBV6-3 to TRBJ1-1; a weak D match, TRBD1 (5 bases). Trimming cost V 7 bases and J 3 bases, with 12 bases left between them. Germline V gives CDR1 MNHEY, CDR2 SVGEGT. The CDR3 totals 13 residues. The CDR3 bases are TGTGCCAGCATGAGGGGAAAGTACACTGAAGCTTTCTTT. Translation gives CASMRGKYTEAFF.

This clonotype appeared many times. This sequence joins TRBV12-3 or TRBV12-4 and TRBJ1-5, with 9 bases that match TRBD1. The CDR3 spans 15 residues. J was trimmed by 10 bases and V by 3 bases; bases with no gene match: 10. The CDR3 sequence: CASSLGQGDSFPQHF. The CDR3 DNA reads as TGTGCCAGCAGTTTGGGACAGGGTGATTCTTTCCCCCAGCATTTT.